The 15 T cell receptor beta chains below all came from one sample that was sequenced in a study of shared clonotypes between healthy human individuals (dated by TCRdb to 2018 to 2020). Library preparation used the immunoSEQ multiplex PCR assay. TCRdb's version of the immuneACCESS table is confined to in-frame rearrangements and falls short of the full clone set. An unresolved V gene accounts for under half of the shortfall where checked; the remainder is of unknown origin. Across this sample there are millions of clones, with approximately 95% seen only once. The top ten hold more than 0.1% of the sample. Sequencing was performed on naive CD4+ T cells sorted from blood. The meaning of the sample's cell subset or site label: CD45RA+ positively selected. These TCRs come from a man younger than 35 in good health.

V usage is TRBV4-1 and J usage is TRBJ1-1; D possibly corresponds to TRBD1 (5 bases). This CDR3 is 14 amino acids long. Germline CDR1 and CDR2: MGHRA and YSYEKL. Trimming stripped 4 bases from V and 1 base from J, with 10 bases between. The CDR3 nucleotides read TGCGCCAGCAGCCCCATGCAGGGGAACACTGAAGCTTTCTTT. It specifies CASSPMQGNTEAFF.

The rearrangement uses TRBV18 and TRBJ2-7; D may match TRBD1 or TRBD2 (5 bases each). CDR1 is KGHSH and CDR2 is LQKENI in the germline V gene. V shed 5 bases and J shed 7 bases, with 18 bases lying between them. The CDR3 contains 14 residues. CDR3 nucleotide sequence: TGTGCCAGCTCATCACAGACCGACTGGGGGGAGCAGTACTTC. Translated, it gives CASSSQTDWGEQYF.

The V and J genes are TRBV5-1 and TRBJ1-2; 11 bases match TRBD1. The CDR3 extends over 15 amino acids. Germline V gene lookup returns CDR1 SGHRS and CDR2 YFSETQ. Trimming removed 4 bases from V and 3 bases from J; junction bases left unmatched: 5. The CDR3 loop is CASSTGQGAHYGYTF. DNA of the CDR3: TGCGCCAGCAGCACTGGACAGGGGGCCCACTATGGCTACACCTTC.

The rearrangement uses TRBV18 and TRBJ1-1; 10 nucleotides agree with TRBD1. The length of the CDR3 is 14 residues. Germline loops: CDR1 KGHSH, CDR2 LQKENI. Losses at the gene ends were 3 bases for V and 6 bases for J; bases not matched to a gene: 4. The CDR3 coding sequence is TGTGCCAGCTCACCGACAGGGGGCAAGGCTGAAGCTTTCTTT. Translating it yields CASSPTGGKAEAFF.

The CDR3 DNA reads TGTGCCAGCAGTGGCCCCGGGGAGCTGTTTTTT. It yields the protein CASSGPGELFF. The rearrangement uses TRBV6-5 and TRBJ2-2; D ambiguous. Germline-derived CDR1 and CDR2 are MNHEY and SVGAGI. This CDR3 has 11 amino acids. Trimming took 5 bases from V and 6 from J, leaving 4 bases between them.

The genes are TRBV29-1 and TRBJ1-1; TRBD1 is a possible D gene (6 bases). V lost 3 bases, J lost 1 base, and 9 bases lay in between. The CDR3 spans 13 residues. In germline, CDR1 is SQVTM, CDR2 ANQGSEA. CDR3 in amino acids: CSVDQGKNTEAFF. The CDR3 DNA follows: TGCAGCGTTGACCAGGGGAAGAACACTGAAGCTTTCTTT.

This clone was seen once. The chain couples TRBV2 to TRBJ2-2; 7 bases align to TRBD1. J lost 0 bases, V lost 6 bases, and 4 bases had no gene match. In germline, CDR1 is SNHLY, CDR2 FYNNEI. The CDR3 spans 15 residues. The CDR3 loop reads CASSQRGPNTGELFF. The CDR3 region has the DNA TGTGCCAGCAGCCAAAGGGGGCCGAACACCGGGGAGCTGTTTTTT. Together with reference TRBV2 and TRBJ2-2, the CDR3 gives the full variable domain: EPEVTQTPSHQVTQMGQEVILRCVPISNHLYFYWYRQILGQKVEFLVSFYNNEISEKSEIFDDQFSVERPDGSNFTLKIRSTKLEDSAMYFCASSQRGPNTGELFFGEGSRLTVL.

This chain uses TRBV28 with TRBJ1-3; D may be TRBD1 (5 bases). Between the trimmed V and J ends, which lost 4 bases and 11 bases, there was a span of 12 bases. CDR3 length: 12 residues. Germline CDR1 and CDR2: MDHEN and SYDVKM. The CDR3 DNA sequence: TGTGCCAGCAGTTCTATAGGGGCTCCCATATATTTT. This gives the protein CASSSIGAPIYF.

The chain has TRBV11-1 and TRBJ2-5; D is possibly TRBD2 (5 bases). The V gene lost 3 bases and the J gene lost 1 base, with 9 bases spanning the gap. This CDR3 is built from 14 residues. Germline V gene lookup returns CDR1 SGHAT and CDR2 FQDESV (reference sequence). The CDR3 coding sequence is TGTGCCAGCAGCTTGGACGGACTCCAAGAGACCCAGTACTTC. This encodes CASSLDGLQETQYF.

Concerning this clone: A much larger clone sits a single nucleotide away, making a read error possible. In the same sample, other DNA sequences code for this CDR3. The chain links TRBV5-4 to TRBJ2-2, with D unclear. Deletions cut 3 bases from V and 2 bases from J, with 2 bases between. This CDR3 is built from 12 residues. Germline CDR1 reads SGHNT; CDR2 reads YYREEE (reference sequence). The CDR3 sequence is CASSSNTGELFF. The CDR3 DNA follows: TGTGCCAGCAGCTCCAACACCGGGGAGCTGTTTTTT.

The chain employs TRBV27 and TRBJ1-5, with D unclear. Trimming left V 5 bases short and J 5 bases short, with 7 bases between. Germline values: CDR1 MNHEY, CDR2 SMNVEV (reference sequence). CDR3 length equals 12 residues. The CDR3 sequence is CASSTGHQPQHF. Written as DNA, the CDR3 is TGTGCCAGCAGTACCGGCCATCAGCCCCAGCATTTT.

This chain uses TRBV7-9 with TRBJ1-6, with D possibly being TRBD1 (5 bases). The CDR3 covers 16 residues. Germline V gene lookup returns CDR1 SEHNR and CDR2 FQNEAQ (reference sequence). The V gene lost 1 base and the J gene lost 7 bases, with 14 bases spanning the gap. CDR3 residues: CASSLVAGKRNSPLHF. DNA for the CDR3: TGTGCCAGCAGCTTAGTTGCAGGGAAACGCAATTCACCCCTCCACTTT. Based on the CDR3 plus reference TRBV7-9 and TRBJ1-6, the full variable domain is DTGVSQNPRHKITKRGQNVTFRCDPISEHNRLYWYRQTLGQGPEFLTYFQNEAQLEKSRLLSDRFSAERPKGSFSTLEIQRTEQGDSAMYLCASSLVAGKRNSPLHFGNGTRLTVT.

The gene calls are TRBV30 and TRBJ1-1; D unclear. Germline V CDR1 and CDR2: GTSNPN, SVGIG (reference sequence). This CDR3 has 16 amino acids. The V gene lost 2 bases and the J gene lost 6 bases, with 22 bases spanning the gap. This chain's CDR3 is CAWSWGVMGSGSEAFF. The DNA of the CDR3 is TGTGCCTGGAGTTGGGGAGTTATGGGGTCTGGCTCTGAAGCTTTCTTT.

This clone was recorded only once. This chain connects TRBV7-2 to TRBJ2-7, with 7 bases aligning to TRBD2. Germline V gene lookup returns CDR1 SGHTA and CDR2 FQGNSA. There are 15 residues in the CDR3. Germline trimming cut 5 bases from V and 7 bases from J; bases unmatched to any gene: 14. DNA of the CDR3: TGTGCCAGCAGCCCTCGAGCGGGGCCTGGGGGGGAGCAGTACTTC. This translates into CASSPRAGPGGEQYF. The entire variable domain, with the rest obtained from reference TRBV7-2 and TRBJ2-7, is as follows: GAGVSQSPSNKVTEKGKDVELRCDPISGHTALYWYRQSLGQGLEFLIYFQGNSAPDKSGLPSDRFSAERTGGSVSTLTIQRTQQEDSAVYLCASSPRAGPGGEQYFGPGTRLTVT.

The chain joins TRBV5-4 to TRBJ2-1, with D maybe TRBD2 (6 bases). V gave up 8 bases and J gave up 3 bases, with 12 bases separating them. Germline CDR1 is SGHNT and CDR2 is YYREEE (reference sequence). The CDR3 has 13 amino acids. The chain's CDR3 is CASFGEVYNEQFF. The CDR3 DNA follows: TGTGCCAGTTTCGGGGAGGTCTACAATGAGCAGTTCTTC.